These 21 T cell receptor beta chains share one sample of origin, sequenced in a study of vaccination effects on CD4 cells after COVID-19. For these receptors, no antigen is known. The protocol was immunoSEQ multiplex PCR, while the TCRdb copy is restricted to in-frame clones and leaves out a portion. The sample lists tens of thousands of clones, 76% occurring once. Before any sequencing was done, the ViraFEST assay used viral peptide pools to expand antigen-specific CD4+ T cells. Once cultured for roughly 10 days, the cells underwent separation to obtain CD4+ T cells. Absence of prior SARS-CoV-2 infection characterized the vaccine recipients, who showed negative nucleocapsid antibodies. Material: CD4+ T cells from PBMCs cultured with HCoV-NL63 spike peptides, obtained before COVID-19 vaccination. Receptors originate from a human donor who received a COVID-19 vaccine.

The J gene is TRBJ2-5, the V gene TRBV12-3 or TRBV12-4, with D unresolved. V was clipped by 6 bases and J by 5 bases, with 13 bases between them. The CDR3 contains 13 residues. DNA of the CDR3: TGTGCCAGCAGCCGGATGCAACTGGAGACCCAGTACTTC. Translating it yields CASSRMQLETQYF.

Only one count was recorded for this clone. The CDR3, as DNA: TGTGCCAGCTCACCAGGGCTAGACACAGATACGCAGTATTTT. Translated, it gives CASSPGLDTDTQYF. The chain recombines TRBV18 with TRBJ2-3; D is undetermined. Trimming removed 2 bases at V and 2 bases at J, with 8 bases between. Germline lookup yields CDR1 KGHSH and CDR2 LQKENI. The CDR3 runs to 14 residues.

CDR3 DNA: TGTGCCAGCAGTTACCCCCGCGGGGTGGGCACCGGGGAGCTGTTTTTT. Its translation: CASSYPRGVGTGELFF. The V call is TRBV6-6, the J call TRBJ2-2; tentative D call: TRBD2 (6 bases). Germline V lookup: CDR1 MNHNY, CDR2 SVGAGI (reference sequence). V was shortened by 2 bases and J by 4 bases, with 14 bases between the two germline ends. The CDR3 sequence is 16 residues long.

This clone was observed once. This chain joins TRBV6-2 or TRBV6-3 and TRBJ2-5; 10 positions match TRBD2. The CDR3 runs 17 residues. The V segment lost 4 bases and the J segment 0 bases; nucleotides outside the gene matches: 8. Germline V CDR1 and CDR2: MNHEY, SVGEGT. The CDR3 nucleotides are TGTGCCAGCAGTTTCACCGGACTAGCGGCGTACCAAGAGACCCAGTACTTC. This sequence encodes CASSFTGLAAYQETQYF.

The chain has TRBV2 and TRBJ2-3; 9 bases align to TRBD2. The CDR3 sequence is 16 residues long. The J segment lost 2 bases and the V segment lost 6 bases, leaving 9 bases of the junction unmatched. Germline V CDR1 and CDR2: SNHLY, FYNNEI. This chain's CDR3 is CASRRRTSVDTDTQYF. The CDR3 DNA reads TGTGCCAGCAGGCGACGGACTAGCGTTGACACAGATACGCAGTATTTT.

This rearrangement joins TRBV6-6 to TRBJ2-2, with D unclear. The CDR3 extends over 14 amino acids. Germline V CDR1 and CDR2: MNHNY, SVGAGI (reference sequence). V lost 7 bases, J lost 0 bases, and 9 bases lay in between. The CDR3 is CASTADANTGELFF. In DNA form, the CDR3 reads TGTGCCAGCACGGCAGACGCGAACACCGGGGAGCTGTTTTTT.

V usage is TRBV6-6 and J usage is TRBJ2-5, with D perhaps matching TRBD2 (6 bases). Trimming removed 8 bases from V and 3 bases from J, with 13 bases in between. The CDR3 has 13 residues. Per germline, CDR1 MNHNY and CDR2 SVGAGI (reference sequence). CDR3 region: CASGRVAEETQYF. CDR3 in DNA: TGTGCCAGCGGACGAGTAGCGGAAGAGACCCAGTACTTC.

This clone has a single count. The chain uses TRBV28 and TRBJ2-2; 11 bases map to TRBD1. V was clipped by 7 bases and J by 4 bases; unmatched bases: 14. The CDR3 has 18 amino acids. Per germline, CDR1 MDHEN and CDR2 SYDVKM. For the CDR3, the DNA is TGTGCCAGCATCCCCGGCGGACAGGGGGCGCGTGGCACCGGGGAGCTGTTTTTT. This encodes CASIPGGQGARGTGELFF.

V is TRBV7-2 and J is TRBJ1-1; D gene uncertain. Per germline, CDR1 SGHTA and CDR2 FQGNSA. V dropped 5 bases and J dropped 0 bases, with 13 bases sitting between them. The CDR3 totals 15 residues. Here the CDR3 DNA reads TGTGCCAGCAGCGTTGAGGGTCGACTGAACACTGAAGCTTTCTTT. Its protein product is CASSVEGRLNTEAFF.

This clone was detected once. This sequence joins TRBV6-6 and TRBJ1-1; 7 positions match TRBD1. CDR3 length: 18 residues. From germline, CDR1 is MNHNY and CDR2 SVGAGI (reference sequence). V lost 5 bases, J lost 5 bases, and 20 bases stayed unmatched. CDR3 sequence: CASSPTGRQGGERTEAFF. CDR3 in DNA: TGTGCCAGCAGTCCGACTGGGAGACAGGGTGGGGAGCGGACTGAAGCTTTCTTT.

This clone was picked up one time. V usage is TRBV5-4 and J usage is TRBJ2-2, with D maybe TRBD1 (6 bases). The germline V gene has CDR1 SGHNT and CDR2 YYREEE (reference sequence). CDR3 length equals 15 residues. V lost 4 bases and J lost 1, with 11 bases in between. The CDR3 here is CASSRGGKNTGELFF. DNA for the CDR3: TGTGCCAGCAGCAGAGGGGGAAAGAACACCGGGGAGCTGTTTTTT.

The chain links TRBV6-4 to TRBJ2-3, with D maybe TRBD2 (5 bases). V was pared by 4 bases and J by 0 bases, with 8 bases between. This CDR3 spans 14 amino acids. Germline CDR1 MRHNA, CDR2 SNTAGT. In nucleotides, the CDR3 is TGTGCCAGCAGTGTCGGACTGAGCACAGATACGCAGTATTTT. Its protein is CASSVGLSTDTQYF.

A few counts support this clone. The CDR3 sequence is CASSQAAVTNEKLFF. The CDR3 nucleotides are TGTGCCAGCAGCCAAGCGGCAGTTACTAATGAAAAACTGTTTTTT. This rearrangement joins TRBV4-2 to TRBJ1-4; no clear D. The CDR3 loop spans 15 amino acids. Germline assignment: CDR1 LGHNA and CDR2 YNFKEQ. The V end lost 1 base, the J end lost 2 bases, and 8 bases lay between the germline ends.

CDR3 amino acids: CASSVGRVDGYTF. The CDR3, as DNA: TGTGCCAGCAGTGTCGGTAGGGTCGATGGCTACACCTTC. This chain joins TRBV2 and TRBJ1-2; D uncertain. CDR1 and CDR2 from the germline V gene are SNHLY and FYNNEI. The CDR3 runs to 13 residues. Deletions cut 4 bases from V and 6 bases from J, with 12 bases between.

The gene calls are TRBV12-3 or TRBV12-4 and TRBJ2-7; no reliable D call. Trimming stripped 3 bases from V and 5 bases from J, with 8 bases between. CDR3 length: 12 amino acids. The CDR3: CASSFAGNEQYV. The DNA for the CDR3 is TGTGCCAGCAGTTTCGCCGGTAACGAGCAGTACGTC.

This clone has just a few counts. The V and J genes are TRBV6-2 or TRBV6-3 and TRBJ2-3, with 7 bases matching TRBD1. The CDR3 extends over 13 amino acids. Germline V lookup: CDR1 MNHEY, CDR2 SVGEGT. J was trimmed by 10 bases and V by 6 bases; bases with no gene match: 10. CDR3 amino acids: CASSPDRLKSQYF. DNA of the CDR3: TGTGCCAGCAGCCCGGACAGGCTCAAGTCGCAGTATTTT.

This sequence joins TRBV7-2 and TRBJ1-5, with D tentatively TRBD1 (5 bases). The CDR3 spans 14 residues. Germline V gene lookup returns CDR1 SGHTA and CDR2 FQGNSA. V was shortened by 4 bases and J by 3 bases, with 10 bases between the two germline ends. CDR3 bases: TGTGCCAGCAGCTCCACAGGAATCAATCAGCCCCAGCATTTT. The encoded protein is CASSSTGINQPQHF.

The chain uses TRBV5-1 and TRBJ2-5, with a weak D call TRBD1 (6 bases). From germline, CDR1 is SGHRS and CDR2 YFSETQ. V was clipped by 1 base and J by 4 bases, with 11 bases between them. The CDR3 consists of 14 residues. CDR3 bases: TGCGCCAGCAGCTTGCTCGGCAGGGGAGAGACCCAGTACTTC. It is translated as CASSLLGRGETQYF.

The V gene is TRBV19, the J gene TRBJ2-5, with 8 bases lining up with TRBD1. CDR1 and CDR2 (germline): LNHDA, SQIVND (reference sequence). The ends lost 5 bases at V and 7 bases at J; junction bases unmatched: 15. This CDR3 is built from 16 residues. The CDR3 sequence: CASSVGTGATGGTQYF. In DNA, the CDR3 is TGTGCCAGTAGTGTTGGGACAGGTGCTACGGGTGGGACCCAGTACTTC.

The gene calls are TRBV19 and TRBJ2-3; the match to TRBD2 covers 10 bases. Germline values: CDR1 LNHDA, CDR2 SQIVND (reference sequence). CDR3 length: 15 amino acids. Trimming removed 3 bases from V and 1 base from J; junction bases left unmatched: 1. The CDR3 loop is CASSMLAGGTDTQYF. DNA of the CDR3: TGTGCCAGTAGTATGCTAGCGGGGGGCACAGATACGCAGTATTTT.

The chain carries TRBV11-3 and TRBJ2-1; TRBD2 is a possible D gene (6 bases). V was clipped by 4 bases and J by 9 bases, with 10 bases between them. The CDR3 length is 12 residues. Germline CDR1 reads SGHNT; CDR2 reads YENEEA. The CDR3 protein is CASSSRLGEQFF. CDR3 sequence (DNA): TGTGCCAGCAGCTCGCGACTAGGTGAGCAGTTCTTC.